This T cell receptor beta chain was documented in a study of OX40 agonist ivuxolimab in advanced cancers. As regards this clone: Its matching antigen is unknown.

Assay: immunoSEQ multiplex PCR; the TCRdb copy retains only in-frame clones and omits some. Found here are around 74,000 clones, 84% of them singletons; the top ten hold 0.51%. Broader study findings: The specificity for antigen of the expanded peripheral T cells was not determined. Circulating CD4+ and CD8+ T cells showed clonal expansion by week 6 at 0.1 to 3.0 mg/kg.

Germline V lookup: CDR1 LGHNA, CDR2 YSLEER. There are 16 residues in the CDR3. The V gene lost 0 bases and the J gene lost 6 bases, with 16 bases spanning the gap. The V call is TRBV4-3, the J call TRBJ2-3; D perhaps matches TRBD1 (6 bases). This TCR derives from an adult with an advanced solid tumor such as melanoma, head and neck, liver or kidney cancer. The sequences come from CD4+ or CD8+ T cells sorted from blood, collected in a trial of the OX40 agonist ivuxolimab. The CDR3 DNA reads TGCGCCAGCAGCCAAGATTACAGGGAAATTATGGATACGCAGTATTTT. This sequence encodes CASSQDYREIMDTQYF.